This passage covers 14 T cell receptor beta chains from one sample sequenced in a study of spatial heterogeneity in lung cancer. The time point is: sample taken at primary tumor resection. Their recognized antigens are unknown. Each CDR3 protein is one row after TCRdb ran MiXCR on the 5' RACE reads. Here the sample spans approximately 15,000 distinct CDR3 sequences, approximately 6.3% being singletons. Regarding the study as a whole: How many expanded intratumoral alpha and beta TCRs were present tracked the tumor mutation count, which was a count of nonsynonymous mutations.

This material consisted of lung tumor tissue, taken at surgery. The receptors come from a male donor with early-stage non-small cell lung cancer.

This clonotype was observed at least ten times. The rearrangement uses TRBV6-6 and TRBJ2-5; D gene unclear. Trimming left V 8 bases short and J 0 bases short, with 10 bases between. The CDR3 covers 13 residues. Germline CDR1 MNHNY, CDR2 SVGAGI (reference sequence). The CDR3 here is CASETPYQETQYF. As DNA, the CDR3 is TGTGCCAGCGAGACCCCGTACCAAGAGACCCAGTACTTC.

Comments on this clonotype: A much more abundant neighbour one base away suggests this may be a read error. CDR3 in amino acids: CASSTLANNEQFF. The CDR3 DNA reads TGTGCCAGCAGCACTTTGGCGAACAATGAGCAGTTCTTC. This sequence joins TRBV7-2 and TRBJ2-1; D remains ambiguous. The CDR3 has 13 residues. The V end was cut by 5 bases, the J end by 5 bases, with 10 bases between. The germline CDR1 and CDR2 sequences are SGHTA and FQGNSA.

This clonotype occurred many times. This chain connects TRBV7-8 to TRBJ1-1; 8 nucleotides match TRBD1. CDR1 is SGHVS, CDR2 FQNEAQ, per germline. V shed 2 bases, J shed 5 bases, and the junction held 4 bases outside the gene matches. This CDR3 has 14 amino acids. In DNA, the CDR3 is TGTGCCAGCAGCTTACCAGGGGGCAGGACTGAAGCTTTCTTT. Amino acid sequence: CASSLPGGRTEAFF.

This clonotype was seen repeatedly, ten times or more. The gene calls are TRBV11-2 and TRBJ2-5; 7 bases align to TRBD1. Germline V gene data show CDR1 as SGHAT and CDR2 as FQNNGV. There are 14 residues in the CDR3. The V gene end was trimmed by 0 bases and the J gene end by 5 bases; junction bases not matched to a gene: 3. The CDR3 loop reads CASSLELGGETQYF. DNA of the CDR3: TGTGCCAGCAGCTTAGAGCTAGGGGGCGAGACCCAGTACTTC.

This clonotype was recorded many times. This chain joins TRBV4-2 and TRBJ2-2; D might be TRBD2 (6 bases). Germline lookup yields CDR1 LGHNA and CDR2 YNFKEQ. V was shortened by 4 bases and J by 1 base, with 10 bases between the two germline ends. This CDR3 has 15 amino acids. In nucleotides, the CDR3 is TGTGCCAGCAGCCTACCGGGAGAGAACACCGGGGAGCTGTTTTTT. Amino acids: CASSLPGENTGELFF.

This clonotype appeared many times. The V and J genes are TRBV29-1 and TRBJ1-5; 7 bases agree with TRBD1. Germline trimming cut 8 bases from V and 2 bases from J; bases unmatched to any gene: 12. Looked up from germline, CDR1 is SQVTM and CDR2 is ANQGSEA. The CDR3 is 15 amino acids. CDR3 sequence (DNA): TGCAGCACCGACCGAGACAGGGATCGCAATCAGCCCCAGCATTTT. Amino acid sequence: CSTDRDRDRNQPQHF.

This clonotype is deemed medium-sized. This chain uses TRBV10-3 with TRBJ2-7; D possibly uses TRBD1 or TRBD2 (5 bases each). From germline, CDR1 is ENHRY and CDR2 SYGVKD. V shed 10 bases and J shed 2 bases, with 9 bases lying between them. The CDR3 has 11 residues. CDR3 in amino acids: CATGTAYEQYF. The CDR3 nucleotides read TGTGCCACCGGGACGGCCTACGAGCAGTACTTC.

This clonotype was counted at least ten times. The chain recombines TRBV6-6 with TRBJ1-2, with D perhaps matching TRBD1 (5 bases). V lost 6 bases, J lost 5 bases, and 10 bases lay in between. Germline V gives CDR1 MNHNY, CDR2 SVGAGI (reference sequence). This CDR3 has 12 residues. The CDR3 loop reads CASSLTAYGYTF. The CDR3 nucleotides are TGTGCCAGCAGCCTGACAGCTTATGGCTACACCTTC.

This clonotype occurred many times. The chain recombines TRBV23-1 with TRBJ2-7; possible D gene TRBD1, 7 bases. TRBV23-1 is treated as an ORF (open reading frame) with a function not yet certain. Trimming took off 2 bases at V and 3 bases at J, with 14 bases between the two ends. The CDR3 sequence is 15 residues long. In DNA, the CDR3 is TGCGCCAGCAGTCAAGGATCAGGGGGGTTCTACGAGCAGTACTTC. Amino acids: CASSQGSGGFYEQYF.

The sample holds many counts of this clonotype. The chain carries TRBV7-2 and TRBJ2-7; 8 nucleotides match TRBD1. This CDR3 contains 14 residues. Germline V gives CDR1 SGHTA, CDR2 FQGNSA. With 4 bases clipped from V and 3 bases from J, the junction kept 5 bases outside the gene matches. The CDR3 DNA follows: TGTGCCAGCAGCTGGACAGGGAAGAGCTACGAGCAGTACTTC. Its translation is CASSWTGKSYEQYF.

This clonotype showed up many times. The chain uses TRBV7-9 and TRBJ2-4; D is ambiguous. Germline V lookup: CDR1 SEHNR, CDR2 FQNEAQ (reference sequence). The CDR3 is 11 residues long. V was shortened by 5 bases and J by 8 bases, with 7 bases between the two germline ends. The CDR3 DNA follows: TGTGCCAGCAGCCCTACTGACATTCAGTACTTC. Protein sequence: CASSPTDIQYF.

This clonotype was recorded at least ten times. The rearrangement links TRBV7-6 to TRBJ2-5; D gene ambiguous. Deletions cut 1 base from V and 2 bases from J, with 2 bases between. Germline V gives CDR1 SGHVS, CDR2 FNYEAQ. This CDR3 has 12 amino acids. The CDR3 reads CASSLDQETQYF. The CDR3 DNA follows: TGTGCCAGCAGCTTAGATCAAGAGACCCAGTACTTC.

Ten or more counts support this clonotype. V usage is TRBV7-9 and J usage is TRBJ2-3, with D possibly matching TRBD1 (6 bases). The CDR3 extends over 14 amino acids. With 1 base removed from V and 8 bases from J, the gap between germline ends came to 13 bases. Germline CDR1 is SEHNR and CDR2 is FQNEAQ (reference sequence). The CDR3 is CASSLGPPGVTQYF. CDR3 nucleotide sequence: TGTGCCAGCAGCTTAGGTCCCCCAGGGGTTACGCAGTATTTT.

The sample holds many counts of this clonotype. This rearrangement joins TRBV6-2 or TRBV6-3 to TRBJ1-1; TRBD1 is a possible D gene (6 bases). V lost 5 bases and J lost 1, with 20 bases in between. The CDR3 length is 17 residues. The V gene's germline CDR1 is MNHEY and CDR2 SVGEGT. CDR3 residues: CASSQSGGEGWNTEAFF. CDR3 DNA sequence: TGTGCCAGCAGTCAATCTGGGGGCGAGGGCTGGAACACTGAAGCTTTCTTT.